These 20 T cell receptor beta chains were sequenced from one sample in a study of T cell responses to AZD1222 COVID-19 vaccine. TCRdb keeps only in-frame clones here, not all; method: immunoSEQ multiplex PCR. The sample has about 180,000 clones; around 88% are singletons. The sample was peripheral blood, taken 28 days after the second AZD1222 dose. Receptors originate from an adult who received the AZD1222 COVID-19 vaccine.

The V gene is TRBV18, the J gene TRBJ2-2; 10 bases line up with TRBD1. The CDR3 spans 16 residues. Germline CDR1 is KGHSH and CDR2 is LQKENI. The ends lost 6 bases at V and 2 bases at J; junction bases unmatched: 6. CDR3 nucleotide sequence: TGTGCCAGCTCCCGGGACAGGGGACGTAACACCGGGGAGCTGTTTTTT. Its translation: CASSRDRGRNTGELFF.

This clone was seen more than once but under ten times. The rearrangement joins TRBV29-1 to TRBJ2-3, with D perhaps assigned TRBD1 or TRBD2 (5 bases each). CDR3 length: 13 residues. The V end lost 5 bases, the J end lost 0 bases, and 9 bases lay between the germline ends. Germline CDR1 reads SQVTM; CDR2 reads ANQGSEA. Here the CDR3 reads CSVRRDSTDTQYF. DNA of the CDR3: TGCAGCGTTCGCCGGGACAGCACAGATACGCAGTATTTT.

J is TRBJ2-1 and V is TRBV5-4; TRBD1 matches 7 bases. Germline V gene lookup returns CDR1 SGHNT and CDR2 YYREEE (reference sequence). The CDR3 runs 16 residues. After removal of 5 bases from V and 0 bases from J, the junction contained 8 bases not matched to a gene. The CDR3 reads CASRRDSGSSYNEQFF. The DNA for the CDR3 is TGTGCCAGCAGAAGGGACAGTGGCAGCTCCTACAATGAGCAGTTCTTC. Combining the CDR3 with reference TRBV5-4 and TRBJ2-1 gives the whole variable domain ETGVTQSPTHLIKTRGQQVTLRCSSQSGHNTVSWYQQALGQGPQFIFQYYREEENGRGNFPPRFSGLQFPNYSSELNVNALELDDSALYLCASRRDSGSSYNEQFFGPGTRLTVL.

The chain is built from TRBV6-5 and TRBJ2-1; 8 nucleotides agree with TRBD2. The CDR3 loop spans 13 amino acids. V was pared by 9 bases and J by 2 bases, with 3 bases of the junction left unmatched. CDR1 and CDR2 from the germline V gene are MNHEY and SVGAGI. CDR3 amino acids: CASQRGTYNEQFF. The CDR3, as DNA: TGTGCCAGTCAGCGGGGGACCTACAATGAGCAGTTCTTC.

The chain recombines TRBV19 with TRBJ1-4, with D perhaps TRBD1 (5 bases). Germline lookup yields CDR1 LNHDA and CDR2 SQIVND (reference sequence). The CDR3 totals 16 residues. Trimming left V 6 bases short and J 5 bases short, with 19 bases between. In DNA form, the CDR3 reads TGTGCCAGTAGCCCCCTCCGGGGAGGGGAAAATGAAAAACTGTTTTTT. Residues: CASSPLRGGENEKLFF.

The chain combines TRBV27 with TRBJ1-5; unclear D gene. Trimming removed 3 bases from V and 6 bases from J, with 9 bases in between. CDR3 length: 13 amino acids. Germline V gene lookup returns CDR1 MNHEY and CDR2 SMNVEV (reference sequence). The CDR3 protein is CASSFRTGQPQHF. The DNA for the CDR3 is TGTGCCAGCAGTTTCAGGACGGGTCAGCCCCAGCATTTT.

The rearrangement joins TRBV5-6 to TRBJ1-5; the D gene is possibly TRBD1 (6 bases). The V gene's germline CDR1 is SGHDT and CDR2 YYEEEE. This CDR3 is built from 16 residues. Deletions cut 0 bases from V and 1 base from J, with 11 bases between. CDR3 in amino acids: CASSLAGGGSNQPQHF. The CDR3 DNA sequence: TGTGCCAGCAGCTTGGCCGGGGGCGGGAGCAATCAGCCCCAGCATTTT.

The chain carries TRBV6-2 or TRBV6-3 and TRBJ1-1; D perhaps matches TRBD1 (6 bases). The germline CDR1 and CDR2 sequences are MNHEY and SVGEGT. CDR3 length equals 16 residues. V was shortened by 2 bases and J by 0 bases, with 13 bases between the two germline ends. CDR3 loop: CASSYGGFDVNTEAFF. The DNA for the CDR3 is TGTGCCAGCAGTTACGGGGGCTTTGACGTGAACACTGAAGCTTTCTTT.

The chain uses TRBV5-1 and TRBJ1-2; 10 nucleotides match TRBD1. V was pared by 0 bases and J by 6 bases, with 2 bases of the junction left unmatched. The CDR3 sequence is 14 residues long. Germline CDR1 SGHRS, CDR2 YFSETQ. CDR3 amino acids: CASSLGQGANGYTF. The CDR3 nucleotides read TGCGCCAGCAGCTTGGGACAGGGGGCCAATGGCTACACCTTC.

The rearrangement uses TRBV6-5 and TRBJ2-1; TRBD2 aligns across 12 bases. V was pared by 6 bases and J by 7 bases, with 7 bases of the junction left unmatched. The V gene's germline CDR1 is MNHEY and CDR2 SVGAGI. The CDR3 covers 15 residues. This CDR3 is CASSLLAGGPNEQFF. The DNA of the CDR3 is TGTGCCAGCAGCCTTCTAGCGGGGGGGCCTAATGAGCAGTTCTTC.

J is TRBJ2-2 and V is TRBV6-5, with TRBD2 identical over 10 bases. CDR3 size: 14 residues. V lost 6 bases and J lost 11; bases outside the gene matches: 9. Germline CDR1 reads MNHEY; CDR2 reads SVGAGI. For the CDR3, the DNA is TGTGCCAGCAGCCGGCCCCTAGCGGGGGAAGAGCTGTTTTTT. It translates to CASSRPLAGEELFF.

V and J are TRBV7-9 and TRBJ2-7; D call uncertain. Germline loops: CDR1 SEHNR, CDR2 FQNEAQ (reference sequence). This CDR3 comprises 14 residues. V was shortened by 3 bases and J by 5 bases, with 14 bases between the two germline ends. The CDR3 is CASSFEILANEQYF. In DNA, the CDR3 is TGTGCCAGCAGCTTTGAGATTCTCGCCAACGAGCAGTACTTC. Complete variable domain (other parts from reference TRBV7-9 and TRBJ2-7): DTGVSQNPRHKITKRGQNVTFRCDPISEHNRLYWYRQTLGQGPEFLTYFQNEAQLEKSRLLSDRFSAERPKGSFSTLEIQRTEQGDSAMYLCASSFEILANEQYFGPGTRLTVT.

This clone has just one count. V is TRBV19 and J is TRBJ2-3; D call uncertain. With 3 bases removed from V and 4 bases from J, the gap between germline ends came to 14 bases. This CDR3 is 15 amino acids long. Germline values: CDR1 LNHDA, CDR2 SQIVND (reference sequence). CDR3 protein: CASSMTGPNSDTQYF. The CDR3 region has the DNA TGTGCCAGTAGTATGACTGGACCTAACTCAGATACGCAGTATTTT.

The V gene is TRBV21-1, the J gene TRBJ1-3. TRBV21-1 is a pseudogene segment. This CDR3 spans 16 amino acids. The CDR3 bases are TGTGCCAGCAGCAAAGTAGTGCGGGTTGGGGGAAACACCATATATTTT. Amino acids: CASSKVVRVGGNTIYF.

This chain uses TRBV14 with TRBJ2-4, with 9 nucleotides matching TRBD2. CDR3 length equals 19 residues. J was trimmed by 6 bases and V by 0 bases; bases with no gene match: 15. Germline V gene data show CDR1 as SGHDN and CDR2 as FVKESK. The CDR3 bases are TGTGCCAGCAGCCAAGATCGTGGCGGGGGGGCCTGGGGGCCAAACATTCAGTACTTC. Residues: CASSQDRGGGAWGPNIQYF.

The chain employs TRBV28 and TRBJ1-2, with 7 bases identical to TRBD1. Germline values: CDR1 MDHEN, CDR2 SYDVKM. V was clipped by 7 bases and J by 3 bases; unmatched bases: 14. This CDR3 contains 16 residues. CDR3 nucleotides: TGTGCCAGCACCCTTGTCGGGACAGTTCACTACTATGGCTACACCTTC. Translation gives CASTLVGTVHYYGYTF.

J is TRBJ2-3 and V is TRBV20-1; the match to TRBD2 covers 8 bases. There are 14 residues in the CDR3. Germline assignment: CDR1 DFQATT and CDR2 SNEGSKA (reference sequence). V gave up 3 bases and J gave up 3 bases; unmatched junction bases: 5. Here the CDR3 DNA reads TGCAGTGCTAGTCCGGGGGGGCTAACAGATACGCAGTATTTT. This codes for CSASPGGLTDTQYF.

V is TRBV30 and J is TRBJ2-7; maybe TRBD1 (6 bases). Trimming shortened V by 5 bases and J by 6 bases, and 20 bases separated the two germline ends. This CDR3 is built from 14 residues. Germline CDR1 is GTSNPN and CDR2 is SVGIG (reference sequence). DNA for the CDR3: TGTGCCTGGCGAAGGGGGAGCCTCCCCTCCGAGCAGTACTTC. As protein: CAWRRGSLPSEQYF.

The sample holds a few counts of this clone. The J gene is TRBJ2-7, the V gene TRBV7-8; D might be TRBD1 (6 bases). CDR1 SGHVS and CDR2 FQNEAQ come from the germline V gene. The ends were cut back, 5 bases at V and 3 bases at J, with 17 bases in the middle. This CDR3 contains 15 residues. CDR3 nucleotides: TGTGCCAGCAGCAAATTCCGGGACATGAACTACGAGCAGTACTTC. Translation gives CASSKFRDMNYEQYF.

The rearrangement joins TRBV6-2 or TRBV6-3 to TRBJ1-4; 7 positions agree with TRBD1. V dropped 5 bases and J dropped 7; count of bases not matched to a gene: 10. This CDR3 contains 15 residues. CDR1 is MNHEY, CDR2 SVGEGT, per germline. CDR3 nucleotides: TGTGCCAGCAGTCGAACCAGGGGGTACGGTGAAAAACTGTTTTTT. Translated: CASSRTRGYGEKLFF.